The rows below give T cell receptor beta chains drawn from one sample of a study of T cells in Graves' hyperthyroidism and ophthalmopathy. TCRdb fed the multiplex PCR reads into MiXCR, producing one record per CDR3 protein. In the table there are 300,000 or so distinct CDR3 sequences, around a fifth of which are singletons. The sequenced sample was blood. These receptor sequences come from a woman in her forties or fifties with Graves' hyperthyroidism. Each CDR3 is given with its conserved first and last residue. The order of the fields is V gene, D gene, clone size, J gene, CDR3 protein, CDR3 DNA. A D gene is named only where the DNA matches it firmly. Expanded clones are given a class, and other clones once, few, many or no size at all.

V gene: TRBV6-1
D gene: NA
clone size: many
J gene: TRBJ2-3
CDR3 protein: CASRPGGADTQYF
CDR3 DNA: TGTGCCAGCAGACCGGGGGGCGCAGATACGCAGTATTTT

V gene: TRBV5-1
D gene: NA
clone size: many
J gene: TRBJ2-3
CDR3 protein: CASSALTLPLGSTDTQYF
CDR3 DNA: TGCGCCAGCAGCGCCCTCACTCTCCCGCTAGGGTCCACAGATACGCAGTATTTT

V gene: TRBV6-1
D gene: NA
clone size: many
J gene: TRBJ1-3
CDR3 protein: CASSEKLMVGGNTIYF
CDR3 DNA: TGTGCCAGCAGTGAAAAACTCATGGTGGGAGGAAACACCATATATTTT

V gene: TRBV4-2
D gene: NA
clone size: many
J gene: TRBJ2-5
CDR3 protein: CASSQSTRETQYF
CDR3 DNA: TGTGCCAGCAGCCAAAGTACGCGGGAGACCCAGTACTTC

V gene: TRBV15
D gene: NA
clone size: few
J gene: TRBJ2-1
CDR3 protein: CATSRDLPTQNEQFF
CDR3 DNA: TGTGCCACCAGCAGAGATCTACCGACCCAAAATGAGCAGTTCTTC

V gene: TRBV20-1
D gene: TRBD2
clone size: NA
J gene: TRBJ2-1
CDR3 protein: CSARAEGSSGRSEQFF
CDR3 DNA: TGCAGTGCTAGGGCAGAGGGATCTAGCGGGAGATCTGAGCAGTTCTTC

V gene: TRBV5-1
D gene: NA
clone size: many
J gene: TRBJ2-7
CDR3 protein: CASSLRGEQYF
CDR3 DNA: TGCGCCAGCAGCCTCAGGGGCGAGCAGTACTTC

V gene: TRBV12-3/TRBV12-4
D gene: NA
clone size: many
J gene: TRBJ1-5
CDR3 protein: CASSSPDGSRQPQHF
CDR3 DNA: TGTGCCAGCAGTTCTCCTGACGGTTCACGTCAGCCCCAGCATTTT

V gene: TRBV7-2
D gene: TRBD1
clone size: NA
J gene: TRBJ1-4
CDR3 protein: CASSLWTGTNEKLFF
CDR3 DNA: TGTGCCAGCAGCCTTTGGACAGGAACTAATGAAAAACTGTTTTTT

V gene: TRBV11-3
D gene: TRBD2
clone size: once
J gene: TRBJ2-1
CDR3 protein: CASVYTGTSLYNEQFF
CDR3 DNA: TGTGCCAGCGTATATACCGGGACTAGCCTCTACAATGAGCAGTTCTTC

V gene: TRBV29-1
D gene: NA
clone size: many
J gene: TRBJ1-2
CDR3 protein: CSVPGINYGYTF
CDR3 DNA: TGCAGCGTGCCGGGAATAAACTATGGCTACACCTTC

V gene: TRBV20-1
D gene: TRBD2
clone size: many
J gene: TRBJ2-7
CDR3 protein: CSTPPGRSYEQYF
CDR3 DNA: TGCAGTACCCCTCCCGGGAGGTCCTACGAGCAGTACTTC

V gene: TRBV6-1
D gene: TRBD1
clone size: many
J gene: TRBJ1-2
CDR3 protein: CASIHGQGLYGYTF
CDR3 DNA: TGTGCCAGCATTCACGGACAGGGCCTCTATGGCTACACCTTC

V gene: TRBV7-9
D gene: TRBD1
clone size: NA
J gene: TRBJ2-3
CDR3 protein: CASSSGQGDTQYF
CDR3 DNA: TGTGCCAGCAGCTCGGGACAGGGAGATACGCAGTATTTT

V gene: TRBV19
D gene: TRBD1
clone size: few
J gene: TRBJ2-6
CDR3 protein: CASSIRQGRSGANVLTF
CDR3 DNA: TGTGCCAGTAGTATTAGACAGGGGCGCTCTGGGGCCAACGTCCTGACTTTC

V gene: TRBV27
D gene: NA
clone size: many
J gene: TRBJ2-7
CDR3 protein: CASSLLGGSNEQYF
CDR3 DNA: TGTGCCAGCAGTTTATTAGGCGGGTCTAACGAGCAGTACTTC

V gene: TRBV27
D gene: TRBD1
clone size: many
J gene: TRBJ2-7
CDR3 protein: CASSSKPGTGFGSYEQYF
CDR3 DNA: TGTGCCAGCAGCAGCAAACCCGGGACAGGGTTCGGCTCCTACGAGCAGTACTTC

V gene: TRBV5-4
D gene: TRBD1
clone size: many
J gene: TRBJ2-5
CDR3 protein: CASSLRTGTGKETQYF
CDR3 DNA: TGTGCCAGCAGCTTACGGACCGGGACAGGGAAAGAGACCCAGTACTTC

V gene: TRBV10-3
D gene: NA
clone size: NA
J gene: TRBJ1-5
CDR3 protein: CAISESWEGNQPQHF
CDR3 DNA: TGTGCCATCAGTGAGTCATGGGAAGGGAATCAGCCCCAGCATTTT

V gene: TRBV2
D gene: NA
clone size: many
J gene: TRBJ2-5
CDR3 protein: CASQKSGLYQETQYF
CDR3 DNA: TGTGCCAGTCAGAAGAGCGGTTTGTACCAAGAGACCCAGTACTTC

V gene: TRBV20-1
D gene: TRBD1
clone size: many
J gene: TRBJ1-2
CDR3 protein: CSARGLQGAYGYTF
CDR3 DNA: TGCAGTGCTAGAGGGTTACAGGGGGCCTATGGCTACACCTTC

V gene: TRBV7-2
D gene: NA
clone size: many
J gene: TRBJ2-7
CDR3 protein: CASSLEASRNEQYF
CDR3 DNA: TGTGCCAGCAGCTTAGAGGCTAGCCGCAACGAGCAGTACTTC

V gene: TRBV7-2
D gene: TRBD1
clone size: many
J gene: TRBJ2-1
CDR3 protein: CASTNRGIASAQFF
CDR3 DNA: TGTGCCAGCACCAACAGGGGAATAGCATCGGCGCAGTTCTTC

V gene: TRBV28
D gene: TRBD2
clone size: many
J gene: TRBJ2-7
CDR3 protein: CASSPHSGRERNEQYF
CDR3 DNA: TGTGCCAGCAGTCCTCATAGCGGGAGGGAGAGGAACGAGCAGTACTTC

V gene: TRBV30
D gene: NA
clone size: many
J gene: TRBJ1-1
CDR3 protein: CAWRKAVPRGTEAFF
CDR3 DNA: TGTGCCTGGAGGAAGGCAGTCCCCAGGGGCACTGAAGCTTTCTTT

V gene: TRBV13
D gene: NA
clone size: NA
J gene: TRBJ1-1
CDR3 protein: CSSSVYRRTEAFF
CDR3 DNA: TGTTCCAGCAGCGTGTACAGAAGAACTGAAGCTTTCTTT

V gene: TRBV3-1
D gene: TRBD1
clone size: NA
J gene: TRBJ1-1
CDR3 protein: CASSHRGTGDTEAFF
CDR3 DNA: TGTGCCAGCAGCCACCGCGGGACAGGGGACACTGAAGCTTTCTTT

V gene: TRBV10-3
D gene: NA
clone size: NA
J gene: TRBJ2-1
CDR3 protein: CATSGLYNEQFF
CDR3 DNA: TGTGCCACCTCGGGACTCTACAATGAGCAGTTCTTC

V gene: TRBV11-2
D gene: NA
clone size: many
J gene: TRBJ2-7
CDR3 protein: CASSLEPYYEQYF
CDR3 DNA: TGTGCCAGCAGCTTAGAACCCTACTACGAGCAGTACTTC

V gene: TRBV30
D gene: TRBD1
clone size: many
J gene: TRBJ2-4
CDR3 protein: CAWSGMGQKNIQYF
CDR3 DNA: TGTGCCTGGAGTGGTATGGGACAGAAAAACATTCAGTACTTC

V gene: TRBV6-1
D gene: TRBD1
clone size: many
J gene: TRBJ1-1
CDR3 protein: CASSFDRGHRGTEAFF
CDR3 DNA: TGTGCCAGCAGCTTCGACAGGGGGCATCGCGGCACTGAAGCTTTCTTT

V gene: TRBV7-2
D gene: TRBD2
clone size: NA
J gene: TRBJ2-2
CDR3 protein: CASSLQWLAENTGELFF
CDR3 DNA: TGTGCCAGCAGCTTACAATGGCTAGCGGAGAACACCGGGGAGCTGTTTTTT

V gene: TRBV28
D gene: NA
clone size: many
J gene: TRBJ1-5
CDR3 protein: CASSPGFDNQPQHF
CDR3 DNA: TGTGCCAGCAGCCCTGGGTTTGACAATCAGCCCCAGCATTTT

V gene: TRBV12-3/TRBV12-4
D gene: TRBD1
clone size: NA
J gene: TRBJ1-2
CDR3 protein: CASSTTTGTGVIGYTF
CDR3 DNA: TGTGCCAGCAGCACAACGACCGGGACAGGGGTCATTGGCTACACCTTC

V gene: TRBV20-1
D gene: NA
clone size: NA
J gene: TRBJ2-3
CDR3 protein: CSAGPLKRAPDTQYF
CDR3 DNA: TGCAGTGCTGGCCCCTTGAAGAGGGCCCCAGATACGCAGTATTTT

V gene: TRBV5-1
D gene: NA
clone size: many
J gene: TRBJ1-5
CDR3 protein: CASSFTGSDQPQHF
CDR3 DNA: TGCGCCAGCAGCTTTACAGGGTCCGATCAGCCCCAGCATTTT

V gene: TRBV12-3/TRBV12-4
D gene: TRBD2
clone size: many
J gene: TRBJ2-3
CDR3 protein: CASSLPLAGLGADTQYF
CDR3 DNA: TGTGCCAGCAGTCTCCCCTTAGCGGGTCTAGGGGCAGATACGCAGTATTTT

V gene: TRBV6-1
D gene: NA
clone size: NA
J gene: TRBJ2-5
CDR3 protein: CASTRLGPSQETQYF
CDR3 DNA: TGTGCCAGCACCCGATTGGGCCCTTCTCAAGAGACCCAGTACTTC

V gene: TRBV29-1
D gene: NA
clone size: NA
J gene: TRBJ2-5
CDR3 protein: CSARKGGGGETQYF
CDR3 DNA: TGCAGCGCCAGAAAGGGGGGGGGAGGAGAGACCCAGTACTTC

V gene: TRBV2
D gene: NA
clone size: NA
J gene: TRBJ2-5
CDR3 protein: CASRGLPGETQYF
CDR3 DNA: TGTGCCAGCAGGGGACTCCCGGGTGAGACCCAGTACTTC

V gene: TRBV5-1
D gene: NA
clone size: NA
J gene: TRBJ2-2
CDR3 protein: CASSLARGDTGELFF
CDR3 DNA: TGCGCCAGCAGCTTGGCCAGGGGGGACACCGGGGAGCTGTTTTTT

V gene: TRBV3-1
D gene: NA
clone size: many
J gene: TRBJ2-7
CDR3 protein: CASSPQAGMGDYEQYF
CDR3 DNA: TGTGCCAGCAGCCCACAGGCGGGAATGGGGGACTACGAGCAGTACTTC

V gene: TRBV11-1
D gene: NA
clone size: few
J gene: TRBJ2-2
CDR3 protein: CASSLFRNTGELFF
CDR3 DNA: TGTGCCAGCAGCTTATTCAGAAACACCGGGGAGCTGTTTTTT

V gene: TRBV6-1
D gene: NA
clone size: many
J gene: TRBJ2-3
CDR3 protein: CASDRSTDTQYF
CDR3 DNA: TGTGCCAGCGACCGGAGCACAGATACGCAGTATTTT

V gene: TRBV27
D gene: NA
clone size: few
J gene: TRBJ1-4
CDR3 protein: CASSQKSWGGLFF
CDR3 DNA: TGTGCCAGCAGCCAAAAATCTTGGGGTGGACTGTTTTTT

V gene: TRBV18
D gene: NA
clone size: NA
J gene: TRBJ2-1
CDR3 protein: CASSASGDCNEQFF
CDR3 DNA: TGTGCCAGCTCCGCATCGGGCGACTGCAATGAGCAGTTCTTC

V gene: TRBV28
D gene: TRBD1
clone size: many
J gene: TRBJ2-7
CDR3 protein: CASSFPRTGSYEQYF
CDR3 DNA: TGTGCCAGCAGTTTTCCGCGGACAGGGTCCTACGAGCAGTACTTC

V gene: TRBV7-2
D gene: NA
clone size: many
J gene: TRBJ1-6
CDR3 protein: CASSPIRNSPLHF
CDR3 DNA: TGTGCCAGCAGTCCCATCAGGAATTCACCCCTCCACTTT

V gene: TRBV12-3/TRBV12-4
D gene: NA
clone size: many
J gene: TRBJ1-2
CDR3 protein: CASSLPGRYYGYTF
CDR3 DNA: TGTGCCAGCAGTTTACCGGGAAGGTACTATGGCTACACCTTC

V gene: TRBV7-3
D gene: NA
clone size: many
J gene: TRBJ1-1
CDR3 protein: CASSDGRAKGEAFF
CDR3 DNA: TGTGCCAGCAGCGACGGAAGGGCAAAGGGTGAAGCTTTCTTT

V gene: TRBV5-1
D gene: NA
clone size: many
J gene: TRBJ1-5
CDR3 protein: CASSPTGGSGNQPQHF
CDR3 DNA: TGCGCCAGCAGCCCGACCGGGGGCTCGGGCAATCAGCCCCAGCATTTT

V gene: TRBV5-1
D gene: TRBD1
clone size: many
J gene: TRBJ1-6
CDR3 protein: CASSAGTADNSPLHF
CDR3 DNA: TGCGCCAGCAGCGCCGGGACAGCCGATAATTCACCCCTCCACTTT

V gene: TRBV30
D gene: TRBD2
clone size: many
J gene: TRBJ2-1
CDR3 protein: CAWSVSSGGVSYNEQFF
CDR3 DNA: TGTGCCTGGAGTGTTAGTAGCGGGGGGGTCTCCTACAATGAGCAGTTCTTC

V gene: TRBV20-1
D gene: NA
clone size: many
J gene: TRBJ2-7
CDR3 protein: CSASRPGLAYEQYF
CDR3 DNA: TGCAGTGCTAGTCGCCCGGGACTCGCCTACGAGCAGTACTTC

V gene: TRBV6-1
D gene: NA
clone size: few
J gene: TRBJ1-3
CDR3 protein: CASSGTTGNTIYF
CDR3 DNA: TGTGCCAGCAGCGGAACTACTGGAAACACCATATATTTT

V gene: TRBV11-2
D gene: TRBD2
clone size: once
J gene: TRBJ2-2
CDR3 protein: CASSGTSGGANTGELFF
CDR3 DNA: TGTGCCAGCAGCGGGACTAGCGGGGGGGCGAACACCGGGGAGCTGTTTTTT

V gene: TRBV4-1
D gene: NA
clone size: NA
J gene: TRBJ1-5
CDR3 protein: CASSQAEFHNQPQHF
CDR3 DNA: TGCGCCAGCAGCCAAGCGGAGTTCCACAATCAGCCCCAGCATTTT

V gene: TRBV5-4
D gene: NA
clone size: many
J gene: TRBJ2-3
CDR3 protein: CASSLPTRTDTQYF
CDR3 DNA: TGTGCCAGCAGCTTGCCTACCCGCACAGATACGCAGTATTTT

V gene: TRBV3-1
D gene: NA
clone size: few
J gene: TRBJ1-1
CDR3 protein: CASSQVRAGEAFF
CDR3 DNA: TGTGCCAGCAGCCAAGTTAGGGCGGGTGAAGCTTTCTTT